This entry concerns a single T cell receptor (beta chain). Its antigen is undetermined. Arm-PCR with iRepertoire HTBI primers amplified the CDR3 regions for these TCR beta libraries. Using its own MiXCR run on the multiplex PCR reads, TCRdb lists one record per CDR3 protein. The sample shows 600,000 to 850,000 distinct CDR3 sequences, about 30% of them seen only once. The V gene lost 3 bases and the J gene lost 7 bases, with 15 bases spanning the gap. This CDR3 spans 15 amino acids. The sample belongs to a study of regulatory T cells in long-lasting Graves disease. Time point: persistent/refractory GD, antithyroid drugs over 5 years with positive TRAb. From PBMCs, RNA was extracted and then used to make the TCR library. The patient group derived from an endocrinology department in Xi'an, China. Whole-study findings and limits: Persistent disease was characterized by preferential usage of TRBV28, TRBJ1-2 and TRBJ2-5. Patients with persistent Graves' had lower TCR diversity than newly diagnosed patients.

The material was peripheral blood mononuclear cells (PBMCs), obtained when the disease was refractory, from a patient treated with antithyroid drugs. The chain employs TRBV12-3 or TRBV12-4 and TRBJ2-2; possible D gene TRBD2, 6 bases. This clonotype was obtained from a female donor with Graves disease. The CDR3 region is CASSLETRFFGELFF. The CDR3 nucleotides read TGTGCCAGCAGTTTGGAGACTAGGTTTTTCGGGGAGCTGTTTTTT.